This TCR beta chain was profiled in a study of cytomegalovirus exposure and HLA in healthy donors. It was with 60 Vbeta and 13 Jbeta primers that the PCR ran. Only in-frame clones appear in the TCRdb table, and some are missing; sequencing was by immunoSEQ multiplex PCR. The sample gives around 100,000 clones, about 80% of which show up once; less than 3.5% is in the top ten. Although they were nominally healthy when sampled, donors likely had unrecorded immune exposures. The CDR3 is made up of 14 amino acids. CDR1 and CDR2 (germline): MNHNS, SASEGT. This TCR was sampled from a man aged 50 to 59 in good health and CMV-seropositive. The rearrangement joins TRBV6-1 to TRBJ2-5; 8 positions agree with TRBD2. The last part of the DNA fits TRBJ2-7 better; the J call may be wrong. The specimen was PBMCs. The CDR3 DNA reads as TGTGCCAGCAGTGAAGTCCGGGGGGGCGCCGAGCAGTACTTC. It codes for CASSEVRGGAEQYF.